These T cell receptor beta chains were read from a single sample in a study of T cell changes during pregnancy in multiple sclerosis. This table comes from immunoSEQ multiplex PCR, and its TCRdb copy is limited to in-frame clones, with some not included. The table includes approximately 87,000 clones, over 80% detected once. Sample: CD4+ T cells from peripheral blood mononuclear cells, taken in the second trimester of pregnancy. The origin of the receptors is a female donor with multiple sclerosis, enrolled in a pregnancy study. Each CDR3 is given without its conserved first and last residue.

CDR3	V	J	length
ASSLWTSGSRQQF	TRBV19	TRBJ2-1	13
ASSYRGQGNRDTQY	TRBV6-5	TRBJ2-3	14
ASSQIGGQGRAYEQY	TRBV18	TRBJ2-7	15
ASSLDRLNSPLH	TRBV4-3	TRBJ1-6	12
SVEDSGTNTGELF	TRBV29-1	TRBJ2-2	13
ASSQVEGASSYNEQF	TRBV5-1	TRBJ2-1	15
ASSLAGGRDYEQY	TRBV4-3	TRBJ2-7	13
AWSDRQGDQPQH	TRBV30	TRBJ1-5	12
ASSSSSTDTQY	TRBV7-9	TRBJ2-3	11
ASSQTAGQRFEQY	TRBV11-2	TRBJ2-7	13
ASSLASGARNEQF	TRBV28	TRBJ2-1	13
ASSRAGAGNTIY	TRBV25-1	TRBJ1-3	12
ASKRDSLDQPQH	TRBV7-8	TRBJ1-5	12
ASSGGTGKPYSYNEQF	TRBV9	TRBJ2-1	16
ASSLRTSATYEQY	TRBV2	TRBJ2-7	13
ATSRAQDYNEQF	TRBV15	TRBJ2-1	12
ASRELAGSLDTQY	TRBV6-6	TRBJ2-3	13
ASSLGLAGSEQY	TRBV7-2	TRBJ2-7	12
ASSRPGQKIYGYT	TRBV19	TRBJ1-2	13
ASSISDTQY	TRBV19	TRBJ2-3	9
ASQERGVGTDTQY	TRBV25-1	TRBJ2-3	13
ASSWDRNTEAF	TRBV7-8	TRBJ1-1	11
ASRLEINEQF	TRBV28	TRBJ2-1	10
ATRRDRAYGYT	TRBV15	TRBJ1-2	11
ASRSGTGHPDTQY	TRBV23-1	TRBJ2-3	13
ASSRTSGRVGETQY	TRBV28	TRBJ2-5	14